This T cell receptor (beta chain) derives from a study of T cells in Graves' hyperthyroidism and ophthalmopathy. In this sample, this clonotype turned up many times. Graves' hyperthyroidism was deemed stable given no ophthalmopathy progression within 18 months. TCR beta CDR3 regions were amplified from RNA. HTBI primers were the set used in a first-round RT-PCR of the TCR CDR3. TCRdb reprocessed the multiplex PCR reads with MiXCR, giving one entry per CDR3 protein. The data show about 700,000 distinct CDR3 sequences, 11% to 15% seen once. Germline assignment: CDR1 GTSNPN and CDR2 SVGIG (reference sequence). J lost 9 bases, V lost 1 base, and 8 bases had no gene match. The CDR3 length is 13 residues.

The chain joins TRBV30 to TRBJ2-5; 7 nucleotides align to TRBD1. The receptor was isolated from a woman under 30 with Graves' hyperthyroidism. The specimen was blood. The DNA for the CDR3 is TGTGCCTGGAGTGCAGGGGGTGAGAGACCCCAGTACTTC. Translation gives CAWSAGGERPQYF. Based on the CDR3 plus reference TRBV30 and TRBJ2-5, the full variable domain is SQTIHQWPATLVQPVGSPLSLECTVEGTSNPNLYWYRQAAGRGLQLLFYSVGIGQISSEVPQNLSASRPQDRQFILSSKKLLLSDSGFYLCAWSAGGERPQYFGPGTRLLVL.